This paragraph covers one TCR beta chain sequence. Its antigen is unidentified. This sample is part of a study of beta chain features in type 1 diabetes. Study context: Sorted cells from all samples, numbering about 99,000,000, were examined.

The entirety of the isolated RNA underwent reverse transcription, so expressed TCRB transcripts were sequenced. The table came from immunoSEQ multiplex PCR; TCRdb's copy has only in-frame clones and leaves some out. Found here are about 410,000 clones, roughly 13% of them singletons; the top ten hold approximately 0.038%. Per the germline V gene, CDR1 is SGDLS and CDR2 is YYNGEE. This CDR3 has 15 amino acids. With 0 bases removed from V and 5 bases from J, the gap between germline ends came to 14 bases. Study findings and constraints: Fewer insertions but more deletions were seen at VDJ junctions in type 1 diabetes patients.

Specimen: naive CD4+ T cells from blood. This TCR came from a man younger than 45 in good health. V and J are TRBV9 and TRBJ2-5; weak D call: TRBD1 (5 bases). The CDR3 DNA follows: TGTGCCAGCAGCGTAGGTGTGGGGCCGTGGGAGACCCAGTACTTC. This codes for CASSVGVGPWETQYF.